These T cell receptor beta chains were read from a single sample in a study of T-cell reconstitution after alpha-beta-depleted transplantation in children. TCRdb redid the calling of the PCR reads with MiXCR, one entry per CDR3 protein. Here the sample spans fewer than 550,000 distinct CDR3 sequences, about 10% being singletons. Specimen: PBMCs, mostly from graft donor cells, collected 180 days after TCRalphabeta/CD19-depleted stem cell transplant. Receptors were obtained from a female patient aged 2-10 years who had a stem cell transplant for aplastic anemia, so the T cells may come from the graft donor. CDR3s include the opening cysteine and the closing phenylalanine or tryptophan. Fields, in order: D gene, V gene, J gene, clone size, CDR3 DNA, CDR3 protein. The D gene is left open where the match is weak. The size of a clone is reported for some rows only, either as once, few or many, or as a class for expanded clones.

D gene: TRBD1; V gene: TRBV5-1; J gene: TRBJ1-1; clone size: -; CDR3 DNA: TGCGCCAGCAGCTTGGCCAGGGCAGGGGGTCTGAGCACTGAAGCTTTCTTT; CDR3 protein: CASSLARAGGLSTEAFF
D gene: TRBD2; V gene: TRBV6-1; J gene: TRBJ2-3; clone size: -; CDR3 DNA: TGTGCCAGCAGGGGACTAGCGGGAGTAGGATGGGGGACAGATACGCAGTATTTT; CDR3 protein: CASRGLAGVGWGTDTQYF
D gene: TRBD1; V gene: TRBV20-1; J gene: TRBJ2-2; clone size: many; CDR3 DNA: TGCAGTGCTAGAGGGACAGGGAACACCGGGGAGCTGTTTTTT; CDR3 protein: CSARGTGNTGELFF
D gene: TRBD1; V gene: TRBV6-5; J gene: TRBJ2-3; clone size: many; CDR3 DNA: TGTGCCAGCAGTACCGGGACAGGGGGGACAGATACGCAGTATTTT; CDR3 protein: CASSTGTGGTDTQYF
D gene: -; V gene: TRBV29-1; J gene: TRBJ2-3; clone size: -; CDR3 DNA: TGCAGCGTTGAAGATCGGACAGCCTCGATACACACAGATACGCAGTATTTT; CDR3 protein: CSVEDRTASIHTDTQYF
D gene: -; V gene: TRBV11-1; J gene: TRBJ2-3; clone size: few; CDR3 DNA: TGTGCCAGCAGCTCACCCGGGACCCCCGCCCCTCGTACGCAGTATTTT; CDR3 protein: CASSSPGTPAPRTQYF
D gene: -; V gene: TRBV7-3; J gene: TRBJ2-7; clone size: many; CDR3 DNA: TGTGCCAGCAGCTTATCGACCCCCGGAGACGAGCAGTACTTC; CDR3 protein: CASSLSTPGDEQYF
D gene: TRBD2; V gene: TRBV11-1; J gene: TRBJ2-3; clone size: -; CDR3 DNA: TGTGCCAGCAGCCTTTTTGGGACTAGCGGGATCCGCAACACAGATACGCAGTATTTT; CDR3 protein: CASSLFGTSGIRNTDTQYF
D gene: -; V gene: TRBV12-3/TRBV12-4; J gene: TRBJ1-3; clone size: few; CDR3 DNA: TGTGCCAGCAGACCTACAGCCTCTGGAAACACCATATATTTT; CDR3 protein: CASRPTASGNTIYF
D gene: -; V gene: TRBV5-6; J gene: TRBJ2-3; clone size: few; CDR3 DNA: TGTGCCAGCAGGGGGTTTCGACAGTCTCGGACAGATACGCAGTATTTT; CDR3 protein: CASRGFRQSRTDTQYF
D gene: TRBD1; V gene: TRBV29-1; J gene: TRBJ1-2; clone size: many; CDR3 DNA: TGCAGCGTTGACAGGGGGGAAGGCTACACCTTC; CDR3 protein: CSVDRGEGYTF
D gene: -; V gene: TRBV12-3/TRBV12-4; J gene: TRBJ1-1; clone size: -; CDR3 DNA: TGTGCCAGCAGTTTTAGGGTAACTGAAGCTTTCTTT; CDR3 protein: CASSFRVTEAFF
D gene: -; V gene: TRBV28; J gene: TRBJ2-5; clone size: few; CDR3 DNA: TGTGCCAGCAGTTTATCCGTTCCAGTCCCGATCCAAGAGACCCAGTACTTC; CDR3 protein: CASSLSVPVPIQETQYF
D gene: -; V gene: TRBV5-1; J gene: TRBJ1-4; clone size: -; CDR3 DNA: TGCGCCAGCAGCCACAGCAGCTTAAATGAAAAACTGTTTTTT; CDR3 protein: CASSHSSLNEKLFF
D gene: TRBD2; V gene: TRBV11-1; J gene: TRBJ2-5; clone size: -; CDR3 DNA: TGTGCCAGCAGCATGCCGGAAGCGGGAGCAGAGACCCAGTACTTC; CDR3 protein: CASSMPEAGAETQYF
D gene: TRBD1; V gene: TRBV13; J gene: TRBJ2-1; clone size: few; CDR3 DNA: TGTGCCAGCAGCTTGATTCTAGGGGGCCCCTTACATGAGCAGTTCTTC; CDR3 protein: CASSLILGGPLHEQFF
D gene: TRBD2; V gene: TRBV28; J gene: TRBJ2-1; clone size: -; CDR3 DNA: TGTGCCAGCACCCAGCGGCTAGCGGACCCCCCTAAGTTCTTC; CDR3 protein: CASTQRLADPPKFF
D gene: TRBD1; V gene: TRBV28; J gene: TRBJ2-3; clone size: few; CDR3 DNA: TGTGCCAGCAGTTTGCCCAGGGGGCGCGGTACGCAGTATTTT; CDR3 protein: CASSLPRGRGTQYF
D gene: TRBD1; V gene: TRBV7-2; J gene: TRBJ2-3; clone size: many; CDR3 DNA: TGTGCCAGCAGCTTCGGACAGGGCACAGATACGCAGTATTTT; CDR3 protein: CASSFGQGTDTQYF
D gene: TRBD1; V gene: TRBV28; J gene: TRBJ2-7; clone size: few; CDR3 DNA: TGTGCCAGCAGTTTATACAGGGGAGAGCAGTACTTC; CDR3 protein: CASSLYRGEQYF
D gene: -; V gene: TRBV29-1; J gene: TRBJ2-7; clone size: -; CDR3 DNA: TGCAGCGTTGAAGTCCCGGGTGGGGAGCAGTACTTC; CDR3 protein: CSVEVPGGEQYF
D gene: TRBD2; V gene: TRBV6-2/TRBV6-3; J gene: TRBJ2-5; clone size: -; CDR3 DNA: TGTGCCAGCAGTTCTCCCGGGACTAGCGGGATCCAAGAGACCCAGTACTTC; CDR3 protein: CASSSPGTSGIQETQYF
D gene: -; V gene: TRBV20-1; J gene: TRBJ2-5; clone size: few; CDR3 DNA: TGCAGTGCTAGAGATATTGACTCCGACCAAGAGACCCAGTACTTC; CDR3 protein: CSARDIDSDQETQYF
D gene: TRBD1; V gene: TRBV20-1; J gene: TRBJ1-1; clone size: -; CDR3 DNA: TGCAGTGCTAGAGACGACACAGGGGGCCTAGCTTTCTTT; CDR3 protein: CSARDDTGGLAFF
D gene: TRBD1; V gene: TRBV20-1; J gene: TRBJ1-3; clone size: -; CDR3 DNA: TGCAGTGCTACCCGGGACAGGGGGGGAGCTGGAAACACCATATATTTT; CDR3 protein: CSATRDRGGAGNTIYF
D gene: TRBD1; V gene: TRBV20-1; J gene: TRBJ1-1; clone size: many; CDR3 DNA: TGCAGTGCTGTAGTCCGACAGGGGCTGGCCCACACTGAAGCTTTCTTT; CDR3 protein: CSAVVRQGLAHTEAFF
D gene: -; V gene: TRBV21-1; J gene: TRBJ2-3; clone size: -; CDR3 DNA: TGTGCCAGCAGCACCCGACTGATGGGGGGCACAGATACGCAGTATTTT; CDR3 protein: CASSTRLMGGTDTQYF
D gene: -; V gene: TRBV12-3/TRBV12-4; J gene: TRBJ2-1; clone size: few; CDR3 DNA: TGTGCCAGCAAACTCTCCGGTGAGCAGTTCTTC; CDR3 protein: CASKLSGEQFF
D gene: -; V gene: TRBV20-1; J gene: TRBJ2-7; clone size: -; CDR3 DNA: TGCAGTGCTAGAGATGAGGGGACCTACGAGCAGTACTTC; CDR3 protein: CSARDEGTYEQYF
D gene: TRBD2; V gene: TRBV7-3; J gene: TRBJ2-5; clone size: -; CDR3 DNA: TGTGCCAGCAGCTTAGGTAGCGGGAGTTGGGAGACCCAGTACTTC; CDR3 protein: CASSLGSGSWETQYF
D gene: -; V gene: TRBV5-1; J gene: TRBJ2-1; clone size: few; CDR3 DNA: TGCGCCAGCAGCCTTGACTCCGGGCTCTACAATGAGCAGTTCTTC; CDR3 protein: CASSLDSGLYNEQFF
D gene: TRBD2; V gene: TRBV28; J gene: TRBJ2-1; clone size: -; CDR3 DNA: TGTGCCAGCAGTCTCCCGGGCCTTCCGGGAGGGCAGTTCTTC; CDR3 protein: CASSLPGLPGGQFF
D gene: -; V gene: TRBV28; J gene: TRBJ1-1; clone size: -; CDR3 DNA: TGTGCCAGCAGTTTCGGGGGGTTTGGGAACACTGAAGCTTTCTTT; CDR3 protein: CASSFGGFGNTEAFF
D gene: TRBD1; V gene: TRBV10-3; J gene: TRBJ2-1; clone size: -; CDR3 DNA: TGTGCCTTGAGACAGGGAACAGAAAATGAGCAGTTCTTC; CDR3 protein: CALRQGTENEQFF
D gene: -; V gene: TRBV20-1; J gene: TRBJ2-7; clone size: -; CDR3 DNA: TGCAGTGCTACAGACGGCACCTACGGGCAGTACTTC; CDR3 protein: CSATDGTYGQYF